Following are 26 T cell receptor beta chains from one sample sequenced in a study of T cell responses to AZD1222 COVID-19 vaccine. Some clones are missing from TCRdb's copy, which holds only in-frame ones; the method was immunoSEQ multiplex PCR. This table holds tens of thousands of clones, around 81% found once. The sample was peripheral blood, taken 28 days after the second AZD1222 dose. Source of these receptors: an adult who received the AZD1222 COVID-19 vaccine.

V is TRBV28 and J is TRBJ2-3; D is unclear. Germline-derived CDR1 and CDR2 are MDHEN and SYDVKM. The length of the CDR3 is 14 residues. With 5 bases removed from V and 4 bases from J, the gap between germline ends came to 13 bases. CDR3 sequence (DNA): TGTGCCAGCAGTCCTATGGCAAGGGCAGATACGCAGTATTTT. Amino acid sequence: CASSPMARADTQYF. The complete variable domain, with remaining parts taken from reference TRBV28 and TRBJ2-3, reads DVKVTQSSRYLVKRTGEKVFLECVQDMDHENMFWYRQDPGLGLRLIYFSYDVKMKEKGDIPEGYSVSREKKERFSLILESASTNQTSMYLCASSPMARADTQYFGPGTRLTVL.

This clone is categorized as medium-sized. This chain connects TRBV7-2 to TRBJ2-2; maybe TRBD1 (6 bases). Germline lookup yields CDR1 SGHTA and CDR2 FQGNSA. The CDR3 covers 14 residues. Deletions cut 5 bases from V and 5 bases from J, with 12 bases between. CDR3 in amino acids: CASSPQTGTGELFF. The CDR3 DNA sequence: TGTGCCAGCAGCCCCCAGACAGGAACCGGGGAGCTGTTTTTT.

The CDR3 is CAWTNEYEQYF. In DNA form, the CDR3 reads TGTGCCTGGACCAACGAGTACGAGCAGTACTTC. The gene calls are TRBV30 and TRBJ2-7; D not resolved. The V end was cut by 4 bases, the J end by 4 bases, with 8 bases between. From germline, CDR1 is GTSNPN and CDR2 SVGIG (reference sequence). CDR3 length: 11 residues. Complete variable domain (other parts from reference TRBV30 and TRBJ2-7): SQTIHQWPATLVQPVGSPLSLECTVEGTSNPNLYWYRQAAGRGLQLLFYSVGIGQISSEVPQNLSASRPQDRQFILSSKKLLLSDSGFYLCAWTNEYEQYFGPGTRLTVT.

The chain joins TRBV7-2 to TRBJ2-5, with D unresolved. The CDR3 length is 13 residues. The germline V gene encodes CDR1 SGHTA and CDR2 FQGNSA. V was cut by 2 bases and J by 5 bases, with 9 bases left in between. The CDR3 is CASSLNDWETQYF. DNA of the CDR3: TGTGCCAGCAGCTTAAATGATTGGGAGACCCAGTACTTC.

The chain is built from TRBV7-9 and TRBJ1-2, with TRBD1 as a possible D gene (5 bases). V was clipped by 5 bases and J by 5 bases, with 9 bases between them. This CDR3 comprises 12 residues. The germline gives CDR1 SEHNR, CDR2 FQNEAQ (reference sequence). The CDR3 DNA reads as TGTGCCAGCAGCCACGACAGTTATGGCTACACCTTC. Translation gives CASSHDSYGYTF.

V is TRBV7-9 and J is TRBJ2-4; 13 nucleotides align to TRBD2. Germline V gene sequence: CDR1 SEHNR, CDR2 FQNEAQ (reference sequence). This CDR3 is built from 19 residues. Trimming cost V 5 bases and J 3 bases; bases outside gene matches: 13. CDR3 loop: CASSLLGTSGTGGKNIQYF. The CDR3 bases are TGTGCCAGCAGCCTTTTGGGGACTAGCGGGACTGGAGGCAAAAACATTCAGTACTTC.

The sample holds a few counts of this clone. A junction boundary mismatches the germline segment, possibly from a read error. The chain uses TRBV10-3 and TRBJ2-7, with D perhaps being TRBD1 or TRBD2 (5 bases each). Per germline, CDR1 ENHRY and CDR2 SYGVKD. The CDR3 spans 13 residues. The CDR3 nucleotides read TGTGCCATCAATGAGGGGAACTCCTACGAGCAGTACTTC. Translating gives CAINEGNSYEQYF.

The chain links TRBV5-1 to TRBJ2-1; 10 bases map to TRBD2. V gave up 5 bases and J gave up 0 bases; unmatched junction bases: 11. This CDR3 has 18 residues. CDR1 and CDR2 from the germline V gene are SGHRS and YFSETQ. In DNA, the CDR3 is TGCGCCAGCAGGGCCGGGACTAGCGCTAAGAGCTCCTACAATGAGCAGTTCTTC. Translated: CASRAGTSAKSSYNEQFF. Complete variable domain (other parts from reference TRBV5-1 and TRBJ2-1): KAGVTQTPRYLIKTRGQQVTLSCSPISGHRSVSWYQQTPGQGLQFLFEYFSETQRNKGNFPGRFSGRQFSNSRSEMNVSTLELGDSALYLCASRAGTSAKSSYNEQFFGPGTRLTVL.

The chain uses TRBV27 and TRBJ2-7; D may be TRBD1 or TRBD2 (7 bases each). V lost 6 bases and J 2 bases, leaving 17 bases between the germline ends. There are 15 residues in the CDR3. CDR1 and CDR2 (germline): MNHEY, SMNVEV (reference sequence). The chain's CDR3 is CASRPGGRGAYEQYF. The CDR3 DNA reads as TGTGCCAGCAGACCAGGGGGGAGGGGGGCCTACGAGCAGTACTTC.

The V call is TRBV19, the J call TRBJ1-5; no firm D call. Trimming took 2 bases from V and 5 from J, leaving 13 bases between them. Looked up from germline, CDR1 is LNHDA and CDR2 is SQIVND (reference sequence). The CDR3 is 15 residues long. In nucleotides, the CDR3 is TGTGCCAGTAGTATAAGTGTTTTCGGCGATCAGCCCCAGCATTTT. Translating it yields CASSISVFGDQPQHF.

CDR3 loop: CATPTPQLARRNQPQHF. The CDR3 DNA is TGTGCCACCCCCACGCCCCAACTAGCACGGCGAAATCAGCCCCAGCATTTT. The chain carries TRBV24-1 and TRBJ1-5; D is uncertain. V gave up 9 bases and J gave up 4 bases, with 24 bases separating them. CDR3 length: 17 amino acids. Germline loops: CDR1 KGHDR, CDR2 SFDVKD.

The chain combines TRBV20-1 with TRBJ2-3, with a weak D call TRBD2 (5 bases). The CDR3 has 16 residues. From germline, CDR1 is DFQATT and CDR2 SNEGSKA (reference sequence). The V end was cut by 3 bases, the J end by 1 base, with 17 bases between. CDR3 loop: CSASSPLGGGTDTQYF. DNA of the CDR3: TGCAGTGCTAGTTCTCCCCTCGGAGGTGGCACAGATACGCAGTATTTT.

In this sample, this clone turned up a few times. The rearrangement joins TRBV7-3 to TRBJ2-2; a weak D match, TRBD1 (6 bases). V shed 5 bases and J shed 7 bases, with 11 bases lying between them. The CDR3 totals 13 residues. Germline assignment: CDR1 SGHTA and CDR2 FQGTGA. CDR3 DNA: TGTGCCAGCAGCCCCACAGGGCTCGGGGAGCTGTTTTTT. Protein product: CASSPTGLGELFF. Drawing the rest from reference TRBV7-3 and TRBJ2-2, the complete variable domain is GAGVSQTPSNKVTEKGKYVELRCDPISGHTALYWYRQSLGQGPEFLIYFQGTGAADDSGLPNDRFFAVRPEGSVSTLKIQRTERGDSAVYLCASSPTGLGELFFGEGSRLTVL.

The count of this clone is one. The chain employs TRBV15 and TRBJ2-2; 8 bases line up with TRBD1. This CDR3 contains 17 residues. V gave up 0 bases and J gave up 0 bases; unmatched junction bases: 3. CDR1 and CDR2 from the germline V gene are LNHNV and YYDKDF (reference sequence). The CDR3 sequence is CATSREGQGSNTGELFF. The CDR3, as DNA: TGTGCCACCAGCAGAGAAGGACAGGGATCGAACACCGGGGAGCTGTTTTTT.

The genes are TRBV27 and TRBJ2-5, with TRBD2 matching 7 bases. Germline assignment: CDR1 MNHEY and CDR2 SMNVEV (reference sequence). Unmatched junction bases numbered 11, after V lost 6 bases and J lost 4 bases. The CDR3 is 15 residues long. CDR3: CASRPLGEGLETQYF. DNA for the CDR3: TGTGCCAGCAGGCCCTTGGGGGAGGGCCTAGAGACCCAGTACTTC.

The chain joins TRBV7-8 to TRBJ2-7, with TRBD1 as a possible D gene (5 bases). Germline V lookup: CDR1 SGHVS, CDR2 FQNEAQ. The CDR3 has 15 amino acids. V was trimmed by 1 base and J by 0 bases, leaving 10 bases between them. The CDR3 sequence: CASSLGGGNSYEQYF. CDR3 nucleotide sequence: TGTGCCAGCAGCTTAGGGGGCGGAAACTCCTACGAGCAGTACTTC. Supplemented by reference TRBV7-8 and TRBJ2-7, the full variable domain reads GAGVSQSPRYKVAKRGQDVALRCDPISGHVSLFWYQQALGQGPEFLTYFQNEAQLDKSGLPSDRFFAERPEGSVSTLKIQRTQQEDSAVYLCASSLGGGNSYEQYFGPGTRLTVT.

This clone has only a few counts. J is TRBJ2-1 and V is TRBV29-1; D gene uncertain. Germline V gene data show CDR1 as SQVTM and CDR2 as ANQGSEA. The ends were cut back, 3 bases at V and 1 base at J, with 4 bases in the middle. The CDR3 spans 12 residues. CDR3 coding DNA: TGCAGCGTTGACGGGTCCTACAATGAGCAGTTCTTC. It codes for CSVDGSYNEQFF.

This rearrangement joins TRBV27 to TRBJ1-4, with 11 bases fitting TRBD1. Germline V gene sequence: CDR1 MNHEY, CDR2 SMNVEV (reference sequence). CDR3 length equals 14 residues. J was trimmed by 8 bases and V by 5 bases; bases with no gene match: 4. The CDR3 nucleotides are TGTGCCAGCAGTGTCCGGGACAGGGGGGAAAAACTGTTTTTT. It encodes CASSVRDRGEKLFF.

Remarks on this clone: Additional DNA sequences in this sample encode the identical CDR3. The V and J genes are TRBV5-1 and TRBJ2-7, with 7 bases fitting TRBD1. The CDR3 length is 14 residues. Germline values: CDR1 SGHRS, CDR2 YFSETQ. Unmatched junction bases numbered 5, after V lost 5 bases and J lost 0 bases. The CDR3 coding sequence is TGCGCCAGCAGGGGGGCAGGGGGCTCCTACGAGCAGTACTTC. Its translation is CASRGAGGSYEQYF.

V is TRBV7-2 and J is TRBJ2-7; D is uncertain. The CDR3 is 13 residues long. V was clipped by 2 bases and J by 4 bases, with 9 bases between them. CDR1 and CDR2 from the germline V gene are SGHTA and FQGNSA. The CDR3 DNA sequence: TGTGCCAGCAGCTTATCTCGAAGGTACGAGCAGTACTTC. This codes for CASSLSRRYEQYF.

The chain uses TRBV4-1 and TRBJ2-2; tentative D call: TRBD2 (5 bases). The CDR3 extends over 16 amino acids. V shed 0 bases and J shed 2 bases, with 10 bases lying between them. From germline, CDR1 is MGHRA and CDR2 YSYEKL. Here the CDR3 reads CASSQDVGINTGELFF. CDR3 bases: TGCGCCAGCAGCCAAGATGTCGGGATTAACACCGGGGAGCTGTTTTTT.

The V call is TRBV30, the J call TRBJ2-7, with D unresolved. Trimming removed 2 bases at V and 3 bases at J, with 14 bases between. From germline, CDR1 is GTSNPN and CDR2 SVGIG (reference sequence). This CDR3 has 14 residues. The CDR3: CAWSPPQRYYEQYF. The CDR3 DNA reads as TGTGCCTGGAGTCCCCCCCAGCGTTACTACGAGCAGTACTTC.

The V gene is TRBV5-1, the J gene TRBJ1-2, with 8 bases that match TRBD1. CDR1 SGHRS and CDR2 YFSETQ come from the germline V gene. V lost 4 bases and J lost 3; bases outside the gene matches: 5. The CDR3 runs to 14 residues. CDR3 sequence (DNA): TGCGCCAGCAGCCACCCGACAGGGGACTATGGCTACACCTTC. Translation gives CASSHPTGDYGYTF.

The V call is TRBV6-2 or TRBV6-3, the J call TRBJ1-5; D is possibly TRBD1 (5 bases). Trimming stripped 7 bases from V and 5 bases from J, with 15 bases between. This CDR3 has 14 residues. The V gene's germline CDR1 is MNHEY and CDR2 SVGEGT. The CDR3 reads CASTPRGEDQPQHF. The CDR3 DNA reads as TGTGCCAGCACCCCGAGGGGAGAGGATCAGCCCCAGCATTTT.

V is TRBV6-2 or TRBV6-3 and J is TRBJ2-2; 7 bases are shared with TRBD2. The CDR3 is 16 residues long. Trimming removed 2 bases from V and 4 bases from J; junction bases left unmatched: 7. CDR1 is MNHEY and CDR2 is SVGEGT in the germline V gene. The CDR3 nucleotides are TGTGCCAGCAGTTACCCCTGGGGGGGAGGCACCGGGGAGCTGTTTTTT. It encodes CASSYPWGGGTGELFF.

This chain connects TRBV6-4 to TRBJ2-3, with TRBD2 as a possible D gene (6 bases). Trimming took 2 bases from V and 0 from J, leaving 6 bases between them. Looked up from germline, CDR1 is MRHNA and CDR2 is SNTAGT. This CDR3 is 14 amino acids long. The CDR3 loop reads CASSDGTSTDTQYF. CDR3 DNA sequence: TGTGCCAGCAGTGACGGGACTAGCACAGATACGCAGTATTTT.